Listed below are T cell receptor beta chains from one sample, sequenced in a study of T cell changes during pregnancy in multiple sclerosis. The protocol was immunoSEQ multiplex PCR, while the TCRdb copy is restricted to in-frame clones and leaves out a portion. The sample shows under 45,000 clones, over 75% of them seen only once. Here the sequenced sample was CD8+ T cells from peripheral blood mononuclear cells, taken in the first trimester of pregnancy. The receptors were gathered from a female donor with multiple sclerosis, enrolled in a pregnancy study. Each CDR3 is given with its conserved first and last residue. The order of the fields is V gene, clone size, J gene, D gene, CDR3 protein, CDR3 DNA. D genes are given only for firm matches. Clone size is stated in some rows and not others, as once, few, many or a class when expanded.

v_call: TRBV9; clone_size: few; j_call: TRBJ1-1; d_call: TRBD1; cdr3_aa: CASSAGTATEAFF; cdr3_nt: TGTGCCAGCAGCGCCGGGACAGCCACTGAAGCTTTCTTT
v_call: TRBV9; clone_size: -; j_call: TRBJ2-1; d_call: TRBD2; cdr3_aa: CASSSGGSNNEQFF; cdr3_nt: TGTGCCAGTTCTAGCGGGGGGTCAAACAATGAGCAGTTCTTC
v_call: TRBV6-7; clone_size: -; j_call: TRBJ1-4; d_call: TRBD1; cdr3_aa: CASSYSEPRTGREKLFF; cdr3_nt: TGTGCCAGCAGTTACTCCGAGCCCAGGACAGGGAGAGAAAAACTGTTTTTT
v_call: TRBV7-9; clone_size: -; j_call: TRBJ2-7; d_call: -; cdr3_aa: CASSSGHSYEQYF; cdr3_nt: TGTGCCAGCAGCTCAGGTCACTCCTACGAGCAGTACTTC
v_call: TRBV7-9; clone_size: -; j_call: TRBJ1-5; d_call: -; cdr3_aa: CASSLENNQPQHF; cdr3_nt: TGTGCCAGCAGCTTGGAGAACAATCAGCCCCAGCATTTT
v_call: TRBV2; clone_size: once; j_call: TRBJ2-5; d_call: TRBD1; cdr3_aa: CARYTTNRGETQYF; cdr3_nt: TGTGCCAGATATACAACTAACAGGGGAGAGACCCAGTACTTC
v_call: TRBV6-4; clone_size: -; j_call: TRBJ2-3; d_call: -; cdr3_aa: CASRNRGGGFFTDTQYF; cdr3_nt: TGTGCCAGCAGGAACAGAGGGGGGGGGTTTTTTACAGATACGCAGTATTTT
v_call: TRBV15; clone_size: few; j_call: TRBJ2-3; d_call: -; cdr3_aa: CATSRARGTTDTQYF; cdr3_nt: TGTGCCACCAGCAGAGCAAGGGGCACCACAGATACGCAGTATTTT
v_call: TRBV11-2; clone_size: once; j_call: TRBJ2-2; d_call: -; cdr3_aa: CAIYTGELFF; cdr3_nt: TGTGCCATCTATACCGGGGAGCTGTTTTTT
v_call: TRBV5-5; clone_size: -; j_call: TRBJ2-7; d_call: -; cdr3_aa: CASSFSGEEQYF; cdr3_nt: TGTGCCAGCAGCTTCTCCGGGGAGGAGCAGTACTTC
v_call: TRBV7-3; clone_size: -; j_call: TRBJ2-5; d_call: TRBD2; cdr3_aa: CASSPGLAGYQETQYF; cdr3_nt: TGTGCCAGCAGCCCGGGACTAGCGGGGTATCAAGAGACCCAGTACTTC
v_call: TRBV7-8; clone_size: -; j_call: TRBJ2-7; d_call: TRBD2; cdr3_aa: CASTAGDFSSYEQYF; cdr3_nt: TGTGCCAGCACCGCGGGGGACTTCAGCTCCTACGAGCAGTACTTC
v_call: TRBV23-1; clone_size: -; j_call: TRBJ2-3; d_call: -; cdr3_aa: CASSQSVGNRINRTDTQYF; cdr3_nt: TGCGCCAGCAGTCAATCAGTTGGAAACAGGATTAATCGCACAGATACGCAGTATTTT
v_call: TRBV5-4; clone_size: -; j_call: TRBJ2-3; d_call: -; cdr3_aa: CASRDGVDIRSFTDTQYF; cdr3_nt: TGTGCCAGCAGGGACGGAGTGGACATCCGATCATTTACAGATACGCAGTATTTT
v_call: TRBV18; clone_size: -; j_call: TRBJ1-6; d_call: -; cdr3_aa: CASSPLDGKNSPLHF; cdr3_nt: TGTGCCAGCTCACCCTTGGACGGGAAAAATTCACCCCTCCACTTT
v_call: TRBV6-5; clone_size: few; j_call: TRBJ1-1; d_call: -; cdr3_aa: CASSYSRAGSTEAFF; cdr3_nt: TGTGCCAGCAGTTACTCAAGGGCGGGGAGCACTGAAGCTTTCTTT
v_call: TRBV6-5; clone_size: once; j_call: TRBJ2-7; d_call: -; cdr3_aa: CASSYSKDRPSYEQYF; cdr3_nt: TGTGCCAGCAGTTACTCGAAGGACAGACCCTCCTACGAGCAGTACTTC
v_call: TRBV27; clone_size: -; j_call: TRBJ2-3; d_call: TRBD2; cdr3_aa: CASSLFASGATTDTQYF; cdr3_nt: TGTGCCAGCAGTTTGTTCGCTAGCGGGGCCACCACAGATACGCAGTATTTT
v_call: TRBV2; clone_size: -; j_call: TRBJ1-2; d_call: TRBD1; cdr3_aa: CASPRTGSYGYTF; cdr3_nt: TGTGCCTCTCCCCGGACAGGGAGCTATGGCTACACCTTC
v_call: TRBV7-9; clone_size: -; j_call: TRBJ1-4; d_call: -; cdr3_aa: CASSLSRGDLNEKLFF; cdr3_nt: TGTGCCAGCAGCTTGTCCCGTGGGGACTTGAATGAAAAACTGTTTTTT
v_call: TRBV18; clone_size: -; j_call: TRBJ1-2; d_call: -; cdr3_aa: CASSPGGIMEDYTF; cdr3_nt: TGTGCCAGCTCGCCGGGAGGAATCATGGAGGACTACACCTTC
v_call: TRBV7-9; clone_size: few; j_call: TRBJ1-2; d_call: TRBD1; cdr3_aa: CASSKGGNGYTF; cdr3_nt: TGTGCCAGCAGCAAAGGGGGCAATGGCTACACCTTC
v_call: TRBV6-6; clone_size: -; j_call: TRBJ2-1; d_call: TRBD2; cdr3_aa: CASSYSGGGAVNEQFF; cdr3_nt: TGTGCCAGCAGTTACTCGGGCGGGGGGGCTGTAAATGAGCAGTTCTTC
v_call: TRBV2; clone_size: -; j_call: TRBJ1-5; d_call: -; cdr3_aa: CASSELMTGGNQPQHF; cdr3_nt: TGTGCCAGCAGTGAACTTATGACAGGCGGCAATCAGCCCCAGCATTTT
v_call: TRBV4-3; clone_size: many; j_call: TRBJ1-2; d_call: TRBD1; cdr3_aa: CASSQGLDQGELLRSYGYTF; cdr3_nt: TGCGCCAGCAGCCAAGGTCTAGATCAGGGGGAACTATTGAGAAGCTATGGCTACACCTTC
v_call: TRBV7-8; clone_size: once; j_call: TRBJ1-2; d_call: TRBD1; cdr3_aa: CASTTGLGYTF; cdr3_nt: TGTGCCAGCACGACAGGGCTTGGCTACACCTTC
v_call: TRBV2; clone_size: -; j_call: TRBJ2-3; d_call: TRBD1; cdr3_aa: CASNTGTGGAGTDTQYF; cdr3_nt: TGTGCCAGCAACACCGGGACAGGGGGCGCGGGCACAGATACGCAGTATTTT
v_call: TRBV5-6; clone_size: -; j_call: TRBJ2-1; d_call: TRBD1; cdr3_aa: CASSLATGIANEQFF; cdr3_nt: TGTGCCAGCAGCTTGGCGACAGGGATCGCGAATGAGCAGTTCTTC
v_call: TRBV5-8; clone_size: -; j_call: TRBJ2-2; d_call: TRBD1; cdr3_aa: CASSLGTGGESGELFF; cdr3_nt: TGTGCCAGCAGCCTTGGGACAGGGGGCGAATCCGGGGAGCTGTTTTTT
v_call: TRBV9; clone_size: few; j_call: TRBJ1-1; d_call: -; cdr3_aa: CASSVGGVRTEAFF; cdr3_nt: TGTGCCAGCAGCGTAGGGGGAGTACGGACTGAAGCTTTCTTT
v_call: TRBV18; clone_size: -; j_call: TRBJ2-2; d_call: -; cdr3_aa: CASSPSRSNTGELFF; cdr3_nt: TGTGCCAGCTCACCAAGCAGGTCGAACACCGGGGAGCTGTTTTTT
v_call: TRBV7-9; clone_size: -; j_call: TRBJ1-1; d_call: -; cdr3_aa: CASSGVRVNTEAFF; cdr3_nt: TGTGCCAGCAGCGGGGTCAGGGTGAACACTGAAGCTTTCTTT
v_call: TRBV5-1; clone_size: -; j_call: TRBJ1-2; d_call: -; cdr3_aa: CASSLAPLAGYTF; cdr3_nt: TGCGCCAGCAGCTTGGCACCCCTGGCTGGCTACACCTTC
v_call: TRBV2; clone_size: -; j_call: TRBJ2-7; d_call: -; cdr3_aa: CASSPSGGAAYEQYF; cdr3_nt: TGTGCCAGCAGTCCTTCCGGGGGAGCCGCCTACGAGCAGTACTTC